A single sample is the source of the 16 T cell receptor beta chains below, sequenced in a study of post-analysis software for immune sequencing data. The study, taken as a whole, reports: Relative to controls, patients had several TRBV segments at higher frequency, with TRBV5-6, TRBV5-1 and TRBV20-1 among these.

cDNA libraries of TCR beta carried unique molecular identifiers. Using its own MiXCR run on the PCR reads, TCRdb lists one record per CDR3 protein. Of 740,000 or so distinct CDR3 sequences listed, around 50% are singletons. The antigens for these receptors are not known. Sequenced input: blood. These receptors were collected from a girl aged 5 to 17 with multiple sclerosis.

There are a few counts of this clonotype. This sequence joins TRBV7-6 and TRBJ2-7; maybe TRBD2 (7 bases). The CDR3 totals 17 residues. V lost 5 bases, J lost 3 bases, and 23 bases lay in between. Germline V gene sequence: CDR1 SGHVS, CDR2 FNYEAQ. The CDR3 is CASSPSGAAGVFYEQYF. The CDR3 coding sequence is TGTGCCAGCAGCCCTTCGGGGGCGGCGGGGGTATTCTACGAGCAGTACTTC.

The count of this clonotype is one. The rearrangement links TRBV7-8 to TRBJ1-1, with 9 bases that match TRBD1. The CDR3 covers 16 residues. The germline V gene encodes CDR1 SGHVS and CDR2 FQNEAQ. V lost 5 bases and J lost 4; bases outside the gene matches: 11. CDR3 DNA: TGTGCCAGCAGCCTACGTCCCGGGACAGGGATCACTGAAGCTTTCTTT. This sequence encodes CASSLRPGTGITEAFF.

This rearrangement joins TRBV10-2 to TRBJ1-1, with no clear D. This CDR3 spans 14 amino acids. The germline V gene has CDR1 WSHSY and CDR2 SAAADI. V shed 4 bases and J shed 0 bases, with 9 bases lying between them. CDR3: CASSADGVNTEAFF. Written as DNA, the CDR3 is TGCGCCAGCAGTGCGGATGGAGTGAACACTGAAGCTTTCTTT.

There are a few counts of this clonotype. The rearrangement joins TRBV29-1 to TRBJ2-4; TRBD1 is a possible D gene (6 bases). Germline-derived CDR1 and CDR2 are SQVTM and ANQGSEA. This CDR3 has 15 amino acids. V dropped 4 bases and J dropped 0 bases, with 13 bases sitting between them. CDR3 region: CSVGTVPLAKNIQYF. CDR3 nucleotide sequence: TGCAGCGTTGGGACAGTGCCACTAGCCAAAAACATTCAGTACTTC.

This clonotype was seen only once. This chain links TRBV11-1 with TRBJ2-1; TRBD2 agrees at 9 bases. Trimming at V came to 3 bases and at J to 8 bases, leaving 8 bases not matched to a gene. The CDR3 length is 15 residues. Germline values: CDR1 SGHAT, CDR2 FQDESV (reference sequence). CDR3 nucleotides: TGTGCCAGCAGCTTGGGGACTAGCCCCGGTGATGAGCAGTTCTTC. Protein product: CASSLGTSPGDEQFF.

The chain links TRBV6-6 to TRBJ2-1; D ambiguous. V was pared by 9 bases and J by 14 bases, with 20 bases between. Germline V lookup: CDR1 MNHNY, CDR2 SVGAGI (reference sequence). This CDR3 contains 12 residues. CDR3 protein: CASETQSFRKFF. The CDR3 bases are TGTGCCAGTGAGACACAGTCCTTCAGGAAGTTCTTC.

This chain uses TRBV20-1 with TRBJ2-7, with D perhaps TRBD1 (6 bases). Trimming pared 6 bases from V and 0 bases from J, leaving 15 bases between. CDR3 length: 14 residues. The V gene's germline CDR1 is DFQATT and CDR2 SNEGSKA (reference sequence). This chain's CDR3 is CSATMGASSYEQYF. The CDR3 DNA reads TGCAGTGCAACCATGGGGGCGAGCTCCTACGAGCAGTACTTC.

This clonotype was detected many times. The junction departs from the called germline gene at one end, perhaps through a read error. The chain combines TRBV29-1 with TRBJ2-5, with D hard to call. Germline-derived CDR1 and CDR2 are SQVTM and ANQGSEA. This CDR3 has 12 residues. The CDR3 DNA follows: TGCAGCGTGGAAGAGCTCCAAGAGACCCAGTACTTC. Its protein is CSVEELQETQYF.

This clonotype appeared a few times. The V gene is TRBV20-1, the J gene TRBJ2-3; perhaps TRBD2 as D (7 bases). CDR3 length: 14 residues. CDR1 DFQATT and CDR2 SNEGSKA come from the germline V gene (reference sequence). The ends were cut back, 5 bases at V and 2 bases at J, with 14 bases in the middle. CDR3 residues: CSAGRGQLTDTQYF. The CDR3 DNA sequence: TGCAGTGCTGGGAGGGGACAACTCACAGATACGCAGTATTTT.

The chain is built from TRBV6-1 and TRBJ1-2, with 7 bases identical to TRBD1. The CDR3 covers 14 residues. V was pared by 3 bases and J by 13 bases, with 14 bases of the junction left unmatched. Per the germline V gene, CDR1 is MNHNS and CDR2 is SASEGT. CDR3 in amino acids: CASSETLGGAEFTF. CDR3 in DNA: TGTGCCAGCAGTGAGACCTTAGGGGGCGCCGAGTTCACCTTC.

CDR3 bases: TGTGCCAGCAAAAGGGGGTCCTATAATTCACCCCTCCACTTT. Translation: CASKRGSYNSPLHF. The chain uses TRBV12-3 or TRBV12-4 and TRBJ1-6; D possibly corresponds to TRBD1 (6 bases). The CDR3 length is 14 residues. V lost 7 bases to trimming and J lost 1 base, with 8 bases between them.

The genes are TRBV7-9 and TRBJ1-2; the D gene is possibly TRBD1 (5 bases). The ends were cut back, 7 bases at V and 8 bases at J, with 26 bases in the middle. Germline CDR1 SEHNR, CDR2 FQNEAQ (reference sequence). The length of the CDR3 is 16 residues. The CDR3 reads CASTVLRGDGQRGYTF. The CDR3 region has the DNA TGTGCCAGCACGGTCCTTAGGGGCGACGGCCAGCGGGGCTACACCTTC.

The J gene is TRBJ2-5, the V gene TRBV5-5; the match to TRBD2 covers 13 bases. This CDR3 is built from 15 residues. The J segment lost 11 bases and the V segment lost 4 bases, leaving 11 bases of the junction unmatched. Germline V lookup: CDR1 SGHKS, CDR2 YYEKEE (reference sequence). CDR3 DNA sequence: TGTGCCAGCAGCCCTACTAGCGGGGGGGCGTGGGAGCAGTACTTC. Its protein product is CASSPTSGGAWEQYF.

This chain links TRBV6-6 with TRBJ2-1, with D unclear. V lost 2 bases, J lost 4 bases, and 3 bases lay in between. CDR3 length: 12 residues. Per the germline V gene, CDR1 is MNHNY and CDR2 is SVGAGI (reference sequence). CDR3 protein: CASSYEYNEQFF. CDR3 nucleotides: TGTGCCAGCAGTTACGAGTACAATGAGCAGTTCTTC.

This clonotype was seen many times. The gene calls are TRBV29-1 and TRBJ2-3, with D perhaps TRBD1 (6 bases). The CDR3 totals 14 residues. Trimming cost V 7 bases and J 2 bases, with 16 bases left between them. The germline V gene encodes CDR1 SQVTM and CDR2 ANQGSEA. For the CDR3, the DNA is TGCAGCGGGGTTCAGGGGAGTCTCACAGATACGCAGTATTTT. Protein product: CSGVQGSLTDTQYF.

The gene calls are TRBV29-1 and TRBJ2-7; D tentatively fits TRBD1 or TRBD2 (5 bases each). Germline-derived CDR1 and CDR2 are SQVTM and ANQGSEA. Trimming pared 6 bases from V and 4 bases from J, leaving 16 bases between. The CDR3 extends over 13 amino acids. DNA for the CDR3: TGCAGCGTCCTCACGGGGCCAAATTACGAGCAGTACTTC. The encoded protein is CSVLTGPNYEQYF.